Following are 5 T cell receptor beta chains from one sample sequenced in a study of Graves' ophthalmopathy and Graves' hyperthyroidism. Amplified TCR beta CDR3 regions were obtained using RNA transcripts as template. The authors performed first-round RT-PCR with HTBI primers and then a second-round multiplex PCR. One entry per CDR3 protein results from TCRdb running MiXCR on the multiplex PCR reads. The sample lists more than 550,000 distinct CDR3 sequences, 35% to 50% occurring once. Sequencing was carried out using peripheral blood. Receptors were obtained from an adult man with Graves' ophthalmopathy.

V and J are TRBV6-6 and TRBJ1-3; no clear D gene. The CDR3 is made up of 13 amino acids. Trimming took off 6 bases at V and 0 bases at J, with 6 bases between the two ends. Germline CDR1 and CDR2: MNHNY and SVGAGI (reference sequence). In nucleotides, the CDR3 is TGTGCCAGCAGGGGATCCTCTGGAAACACCATATATTTT. Translated: CASRGSSGNTIYF.

V usage is TRBV7-2 and J usage is TRBJ1-6; TRBD1 aligns across 9 bases. The CDR3 consists of 16 residues. The V segment lost 1 base and the J segment 11 bases; nucleotides outside the gene matches: 9. Per the germline V gene, CDR1 is SGHTA and CDR2 is FQGNSA. The CDR3 loop is CASSLVIGTGRTPLHF. The CDR3 region has the DNA TGTGCCAGCAGCTTAGTGATCGGGACAGGGCGGACACCCCTCCACTTT.

As regards this clonotype: One base away lies a much larger clone, so this may be a sequencing read error. The genes are TRBV24-1 and TRBJ2-5, with D perhaps TRBD2 (6 bases). Germline CDR1 and CDR2: KGHDR and SFDVKD. V was pared by 11 bases and J by 5 bases, with 23 bases between. This CDR3 comprises 15 residues. The CDR3 nucleotides are TGTGCCAGCAGACGCGGGGCGAACGTCATCGAGACCCAGTACTTC. It is translated as CASRRGANVIETQYF.

With respect to this clonotype: At one end, the junction sequence differs from germline, possibly due to a read error. V gene TRBV25-1 combines with J gene TRBJ2-6; 8 nucleotides agree with TRBD2. This CDR3 is 14 amino acids long. The germline CDR1 and CDR2 sequences are MGHDK and SYGVNS. The CDR3 nucleotides read TGTGCCAGCAGCCGGGGGGGGGGAGGAAACACTGAAGCTTTC. It encodes CASSRGGGGNTEAF. The full variable domain, with the rest looked up from reference TRBV25-1 and TRBJ2-6, is EADIYQTPRYLVIGTGKKITLECSQTMGHDKMYWYQQDPGMELHLIHYSYGVNSTEKGDLSSESTVSRIRTEHFPLTLESARPSHTSQYLCASSRGGGGNTEAFGAGSRLTVL.

This clonotype appeared a few times. This chain uses TRBV9 with TRBJ2-7, with a possible D match to TRBD1 (6 bases). The CDR3 length is 16 residues. Germline loops: CDR1 SGDLS, CDR2 YYNGEE. Trimming removed 5 bases at V and 2 bases at J, with 20 bases between. CDR3 sequence: CASSPYDRSKPYEQYF. CDR3 coding DNA: TGTGCCAGCAGTCCCTATGACAGGTCTAAACCCTACGAGCAGTACTTC.